Following are 21 T cell receptor beta chains from one sample sequenced in a study of cytomegalovirus exposure and HLA in healthy donors. The PCR ran on 60 Vbeta and 13 Jbeta primers. The protocol was immunoSEQ multiplex PCR, while the TCRdb copy is restricted to in-frame clones and leaves out a portion. With 60,000 to 75,000 clones in the sample, the ten largest clones hold approximately 1.6%. Sequencing input: PBMCs. The receptors come from a woman under 40 in good health and CMV-seronegative.

V is TRBV10-3 and J is TRBJ2-3, with D possibly matching TRBD2 (5 bases). Germline lookup yields CDR1 ENHRY and CDR2 SYGVKD. This CDR3 has 17 residues. V was pared by 0 bases and J by 7 bases, with 20 bases between. CDR3 region: CAISESMVAPAGYTQYF. The CDR3 DNA is TGTGCCATCAGTGAGTCGATGGTAGCCCCCGCGGGCTATACGCAGTATTTT.

This rearrangement joins TRBV10-2 to TRBJ2-7, with 8 bases aligning to TRBD2. V dropped 0 bases and J dropped 4; count of bases not matched to a gene: 8. Germline V gene data show CDR1 as WSHSY and CDR2 as SAAADI. The CDR3 has 16 residues. As DNA, the CDR3 is TGCGCCAGCAGTGAGTCTGATAGCGGGAAAGGGTACGAGCAGTACTTC. As protein: CASSESDSGKGYEQYF.

The chain has TRBV7-3 and TRBJ1-1; no reliable D call. The CDR3 loop spans 13 amino acids. Looked up from germline, CDR1 is SGHTA and CDR2 is FQGTGA. V was trimmed by 0 bases and J by 4 bases, leaving 6 bases between them. CDR3 sequence reads: CASSLTRPTEAFF. As DNA, the CDR3 is TGTGCCAGCAGCTTAACGCGGCCCACTGAAGCTTTCTTT. Variable domain in full (rest from reference TRBV7-3 and TRBJ1-1): GAGVSQTPSNKVTEKGKYVELRCDPISGHTALYWYRQSLGQGPEFLIYFQGTGAADDSGLPNDRFFAVRPEGSVSTLKIQRTERGDSAVYLCASSLTRPTEAFFGQGTRLTVV.

The chain uses TRBV6-5 and TRBJ2-3; 7 nucleotides agree with TRBD2. The CDR3 consists of 14 residues. Germline trimming cut 6 bases from V and 5 bases from J; bases unmatched to any gene: 8. In germline, CDR1 is MNHEY, CDR2 SVGAGI. CDR3 sequence: CASSRTRGIDTQYF. In DNA, the CDR3 is TGTGCCAGCAGCCGGACTAGGGGAATAGATACGCAGTATTTT.

The chain carries TRBV9 and TRBJ2-7; D possibly corresponds to TRBD1 (7 bases). The germline V and J ends were trimmed by 0 bases and 6 bases, with 13 bases remaining between them. This CDR3 spans 14 amino acids. The germline V gene encodes CDR1 SGDLS and CDR2 YYNGEE. The CDR3: CASSVGQGGLEQYF. The CDR3, as DNA: TGTGCCAGCAGCGTAGGGCAGGGGGGCCTCGAGCAGTACTTC.

The rearrangement joins TRBV4-1 to TRBJ1-2; weak D call: TRBD1 (5 bases). The CDR3 extends over 15 amino acids. Germline V gene sequence: CDR1 MGHRA, CDR2 YSYEKL. V lost 0 bases to trimming and J lost 2 bases, with 10 bases between them. The CDR3 loop reads CASSQEAGKNYGYTF. The CDR3 nucleotides are TGCGCCAGCAGCCAAGAAGCAGGGAAGAACTATGGCTACACCTTC.

The CDR3 DNA follows: TGTGCCAGCAGCTTAGCCTGGACTAGCGGAGCCTACGAGCAGTACTTC. Translation gives CASSLAWTSGAYEQYF. The J gene is TRBJ2-7, the V gene TRBV7-2, with 10 bases lining up with TRBD2. The germline CDR1 and CDR2 sequences are SGHTA and FQGNSA. V lost 0 bases and J lost 2; bases outside the gene matches: 4. The CDR3 totals 16 residues.

This chain uses TRBV13 with TRBJ2-3, with 7 positions matching TRBD2. Per the germline V gene, CDR1 is PRHDT and CDR2 is FYEKMQ (reference sequence). The length of the CDR3 is 15 residues. Trimming at V came to 1 base and at J to 0 bases, leaving 1 base not matched to a gene. This CDR3 is CASSLAGGSTDTQYF. The CDR3 bases are TGTGCCAGCAGCTTAGCGGGGGGAAGCACAGATACGCAGTATTTT. Drawing the rest from reference TRBV13 and TRBJ2-3, the complete variable domain is AAGVIQSPRHLIKEKRETATLKCYPIPRHDTVYWYQQGPGQDPQFLISFYEKMQSDKGSIPDRFSAQQFSDYHSELNMSSLELGDSALYFCASSLAGGSTDTQYFGPGTRLTVL.

This chain joins TRBV6-5 and TRBJ2-3; D uncertain. Germline CDR1 reads MNHEY; CDR2 reads SVGAGI. The CDR3 consists of 12 residues. With 4 bases removed from V and 2 bases from J, the gap between germline ends came to 4 bases. The CDR3: CASSSTTDTQYF. Here the CDR3 DNA reads TGTGCCAGCAGTTCTACCACAGATACGCAGTATTTT.

V usage is TRBV7-9 and J usage is TRBJ2-7; D might be TRBD1 (6 bases). Per germline, CDR1 SEHNR and CDR2 FQNEAQ (reference sequence). This CDR3 region has 15 residues. Trimming stripped 1 base from V and 3 bases from J, with 13 bases between. As DNA, the CDR3 is TGTGCCAGCAGCTTAGTAGTTGGACAGTTCTACGAGCAGTACTTC. It translates to CASSLVVGQFYEQYF.

This chain uses TRBV4-2 with TRBJ1-1; 9 nucleotides align to TRBD1. CDR3 length equals 15 residues. Unmatched junction bases numbered 8, after V lost 4 bases and J lost 5 bases. The germline V gene has CDR1 LGHNA and CDR2 YNFKEQ. CDR3 in DNA: TGTGCCAGCAGCCCAACTTGGACAGGGGAAACTGAAGCTTTCTTT. This encodes CASSPTWTGETEAFF.

The rearrangement joins TRBV18 to TRBJ1-2, with a weak D call TRBD1 (6 bases). The germline CDR1 and CDR2 sequences are KGHSH and LQKENI. This CDR3 has 15 residues. The ends were cut back, 2 bases at V and 2 bases at J, with 12 bases in the middle. As DNA, the CDR3 is TGTGCCAGCTCACCAAGCTTTCAGGGGAACTATGGCTACACCTTC. It yields the protein CASSPSFQGNYGYTF.

V gene TRBV27 combines with J gene TRBJ1-5; D might be TRBD1 (5 bases). The germline V and J ends were trimmed by 8 bases and 2 bases, with 19 bases remaining between them. CDR3 size: 16 residues. CDR1 is MNHEY and CDR2 is SMNVEV in the germline V gene (reference sequence). The CDR3: CASGSTGVGGNQPQHF. CDR3 sequence (DNA): TGTGCCAGCGGGTCCACAGGTGTAGGAGGCAATCAGCCCCAGCATTTT.

V usage is TRBV6-5 and J usage is TRBJ1-1; D ambiguous. CDR3 size: 15 residues. Germline loops: CDR1 MNHEY, CDR2 SVGAGI. Deletions cut 5 bases from V and 4 bases from J, with 17 bases between. In DNA, the CDR3 is TGTGCCAGCAGTCCCCAGTTTGCGGGCCCCACTGAAGCTTTCTTT. Amino acids: CASSPQFAGPTEAFF.

J is TRBJ2-5 and V is TRBV7-9; maybe TRBD1 (6 bases). Germline lookup yields CDR1 SEHNR and CDR2 FQNEAQ (reference sequence). The CDR3 is made up of 13 amino acids. V dropped 4 bases and J dropped 4 bases, with 10 bases sitting between them. CDR3 DNA: TGTGCCAGCAGCTCCATCAGGGGAGAGACCCAGTACTTC. Protein product: CASSSIRGETQYF. The full variable domain, completed using reference TRBV7-9 and TRBJ2-5, is DTGVSQNPRHKITKRGQNVTFRCDPISEHNRLYWYRQTLGQGPEFLTYFQNEAQLEKSRLLSDRFSAERPKGSFSTLEIQRTEQGDSAMYLCASSSIRGETQYFGPGTRLLVL.

The chain has TRBV7-9 and TRBJ2-7, with 13 bases lining up with TRBD2. J lost 0 bases, V lost 4 bases, and 6 bases had no gene match. This CDR3 is 17 amino acids long. The germline gives CDR1 SEHNR, CDR2 FQNEAQ (reference sequence). CDR3 bases: TGTGCCAGCAGCTCCGGGACTAGCGGGGCCCGCTCCTACGAGCAGTACTTC. Its protein product is CASSSGTSGARSYEQYF.

The chain uses TRBV28 and TRBJ1-1, with a possible D match to TRBD1 (6 bases). The CDR3 is 13 amino acids. Between the trimmed V and J ends, which lost 7 bases and 0 bases, there was a span of 9 bases. In germline, CDR1 is MDHEN, CDR2 SYDVKM. The CDR3 loop is CASKDSLNTEAFF. In DNA, the CDR3 is TGTGCCAGCAAGGACAGTCTGAACACTGAAGCTTTCTTT.

V and J are TRBV29-1 and TRBJ2-7; 7 positions match TRBD1. J lost 1 base, V lost 4 bases, and 4 bases had no gene match. Germline assignment: CDR1 SQVTM and CDR2 ANQGSEA. CDR3 length: 13 residues. CDR3 bases: TGCAGCGTTGCGAGGGGACAGTCCTACGAGCAGTACTTC. It specifies CSVARGQSYEQYF.

The chain carries TRBV6-5 and TRBJ2-7, with D tentatively TRBD2 (7 bases). The CDR3 extends over 14 amino acids. Per germline, CDR1 MNHEY and CDR2 SVGAGI. V was trimmed by 6 bases and J by 2 bases, leaving 14 bases between them. The CDR3 coding sequence is TGTGCCAGCAGGGAAAGGGGGGGAACCTACGAGCAGTACTTC. This sequence encodes CASRERGGTYEQYF.

CDR3 DNA: TGTGCCAGCAGCCCCGGGACAGGGAGGAGCGAGCAGTACTTC. Translated: CASSPGTGRSEQYF. The gene calls are TRBV6-5 and TRBJ2-7, with 9 nucleotides matching TRBD1. V shed 6 bases, J shed 6 bases, and the junction held 9 bases outside the gene matches. Looked up from germline, CDR1 is MNHEY and CDR2 is SVGAGI. The CDR3 totals 14 residues.

The chain employs TRBV19 and TRBJ2-1; D remains unclear. V lost 4 bases, J lost 2 bases, and 12 bases lay in between. CDR3 length: 15 amino acids. Per germline, CDR1 LNHDA and CDR2 SQIVND (reference sequence). The CDR3 region has the DNA TGTGCCAGTAGTAACCCCCAAAAGCCCTACAATGAGCAGTTCTTC. The encoded protein is CASSNPQKPYNEQFF.